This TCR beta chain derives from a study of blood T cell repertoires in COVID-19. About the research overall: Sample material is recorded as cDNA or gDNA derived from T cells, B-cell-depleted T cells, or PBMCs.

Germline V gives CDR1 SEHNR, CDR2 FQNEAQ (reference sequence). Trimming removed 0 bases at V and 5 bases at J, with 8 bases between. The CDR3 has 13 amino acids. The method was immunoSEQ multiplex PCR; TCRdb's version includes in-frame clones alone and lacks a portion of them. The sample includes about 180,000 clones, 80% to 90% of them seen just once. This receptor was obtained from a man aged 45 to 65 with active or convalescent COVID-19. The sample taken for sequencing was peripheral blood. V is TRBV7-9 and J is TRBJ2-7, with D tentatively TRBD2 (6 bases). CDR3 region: CASSLAGGDEQYF. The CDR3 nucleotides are TGTGCCAGCAGCTTAGCGGGAGGTGACGAGCAGTACTTC.